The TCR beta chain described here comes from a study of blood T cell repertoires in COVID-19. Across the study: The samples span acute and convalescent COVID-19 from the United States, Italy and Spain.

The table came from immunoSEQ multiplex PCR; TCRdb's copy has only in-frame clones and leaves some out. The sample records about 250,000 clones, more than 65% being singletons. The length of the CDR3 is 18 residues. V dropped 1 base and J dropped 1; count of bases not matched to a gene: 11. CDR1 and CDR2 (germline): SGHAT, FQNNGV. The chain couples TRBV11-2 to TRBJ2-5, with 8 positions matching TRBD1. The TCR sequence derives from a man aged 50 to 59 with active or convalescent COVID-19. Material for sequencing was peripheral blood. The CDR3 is CASSLGGLIDRGQETQYF. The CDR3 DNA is TGTGCCAGCAGCTTAGGAGGTTTAATTGACAGGGGCCAAGAGACCCAGTACTTC.